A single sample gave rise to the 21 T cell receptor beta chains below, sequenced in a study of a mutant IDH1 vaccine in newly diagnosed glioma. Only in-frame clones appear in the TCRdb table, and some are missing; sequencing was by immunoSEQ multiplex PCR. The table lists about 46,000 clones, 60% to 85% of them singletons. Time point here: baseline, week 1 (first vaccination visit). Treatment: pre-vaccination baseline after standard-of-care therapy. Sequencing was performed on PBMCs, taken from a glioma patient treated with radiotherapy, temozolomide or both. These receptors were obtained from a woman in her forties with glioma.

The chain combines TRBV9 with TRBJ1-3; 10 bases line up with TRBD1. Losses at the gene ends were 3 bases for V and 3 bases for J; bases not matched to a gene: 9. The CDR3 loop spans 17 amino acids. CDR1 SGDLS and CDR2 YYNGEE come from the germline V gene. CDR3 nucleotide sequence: TGTGCCAGCAGCGCCGACAGGGGGCTTATTAGTGGAAACACCATATATTTT. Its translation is CASSADRGLISGNTIYF.

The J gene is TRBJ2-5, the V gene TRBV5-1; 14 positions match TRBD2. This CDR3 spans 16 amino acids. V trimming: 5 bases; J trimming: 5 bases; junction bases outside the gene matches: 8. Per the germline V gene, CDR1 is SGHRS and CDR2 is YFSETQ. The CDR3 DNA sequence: TGCGCCAGCAGTTTGACTAGCGGGGGGGCCTGGGAGACCCAGTACTTC. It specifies CASSLTSGGAWETQYF.

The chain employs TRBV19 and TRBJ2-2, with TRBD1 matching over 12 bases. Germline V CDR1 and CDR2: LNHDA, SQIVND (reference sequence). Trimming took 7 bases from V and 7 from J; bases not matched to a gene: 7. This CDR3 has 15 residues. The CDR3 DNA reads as TGTGCCAGTAAGGGGGGACAGGGGGCAATCGGGGAGCTGTTTTTT. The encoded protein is CASKGGQGAIGELFF. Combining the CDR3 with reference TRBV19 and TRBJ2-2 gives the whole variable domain DGGITQSPKYLFRKEGQNVTLSCEQNLNHDAMYWYRQDPGQGLRLIYYSQIVNDFQKGDIAEGYSVSREKKESFPLTVTSAQKNPTAFYLCASKGGQGAIGELFFGEGSRLTVL.

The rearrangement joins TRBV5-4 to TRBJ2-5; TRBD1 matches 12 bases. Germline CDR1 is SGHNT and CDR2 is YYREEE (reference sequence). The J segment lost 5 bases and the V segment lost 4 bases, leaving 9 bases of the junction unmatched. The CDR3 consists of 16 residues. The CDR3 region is CASSPRDRGRRETQYF. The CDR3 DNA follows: TGTGCCAGCAGCCCTCGGGACAGGGGGCGCAGGGAGACCCAGTACTTC.

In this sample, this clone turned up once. CDR3 bases: TGTGCCAGCAGCTACCTCGGCCAAGAGACCCAGTACTTC. It codes for CASSYLGQETQYF. The chain recombines TRBV5-5 with TRBJ2-5; D ambiguous. V was trimmed by 3 bases and J by 1 base, leaving 7 bases between them. Germline loops: CDR1 SGHKS, CDR2 YYEKEE (reference sequence). The CDR3 spans 13 residues.

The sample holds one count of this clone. CDR3 coding DNA: TGCAGTGCGGGACGGGATGAGGCCCAGCATTTT. Protein product: CSAGRDEAQHF. The rearrangement uses TRBV20-1 and TRBJ1-5; the D gene is possibly TRBD1 (5 bases). V was clipped by 6 bases and J by 11 bases, with 14 bases between them. Germline V gene sequence: CDR1 DFQATT, CDR2 SNEGSKA (reference sequence). CDR3 length: 11 amino acids.

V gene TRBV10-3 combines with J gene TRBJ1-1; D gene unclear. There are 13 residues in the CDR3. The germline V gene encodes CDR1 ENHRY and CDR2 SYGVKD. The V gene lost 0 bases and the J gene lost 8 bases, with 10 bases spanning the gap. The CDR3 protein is CAISESRAGEAFF. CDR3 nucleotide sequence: TGTGCCATCAGTGAGTCTAGGGCCGGGGAAGCTTTCTTT.

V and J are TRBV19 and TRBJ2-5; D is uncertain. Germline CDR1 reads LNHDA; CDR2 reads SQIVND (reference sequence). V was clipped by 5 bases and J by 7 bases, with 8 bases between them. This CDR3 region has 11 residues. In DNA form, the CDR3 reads TGTGCCAGTAGTGCCTCCGCGACCCAGTACTTC. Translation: CASSASATQYF.

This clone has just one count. This CDR3 is CARPAVRTESGEAFF. The CDR3 DNA is TGTGCCAGGCCAGCAGTAAGGACTGAATCCGGTGAAGCTTTCTTT. The chain couples TRBV2 to TRBJ1-1; D is uncertain. The CDR3 spans 15 residues. The germline CDR1 and CDR2 sequences are SNHLY and FYNNEI. The ends were cut back, 9 bases at V and 7 bases at J, with 24 bases in the middle.

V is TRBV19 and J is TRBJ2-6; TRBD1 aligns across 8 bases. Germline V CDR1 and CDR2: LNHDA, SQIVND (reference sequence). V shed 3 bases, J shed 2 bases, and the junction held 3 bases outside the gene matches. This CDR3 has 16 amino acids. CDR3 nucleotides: TGTGCCAGTAGTATTATGACAGGGGCTGGGGCCAACGTCCTGACTTTC. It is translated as CASSIMTGAGANVLTF.

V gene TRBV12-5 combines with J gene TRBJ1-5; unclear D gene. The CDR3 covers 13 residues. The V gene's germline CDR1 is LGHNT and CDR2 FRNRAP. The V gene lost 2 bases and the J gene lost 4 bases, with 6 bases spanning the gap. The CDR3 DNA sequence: TGTGCTAGTGGTTTGTCGGTAAATCAGCCCCAGCATTTT. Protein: CASGLSVNQPQHF.

This chain's CDR3 is CASSVSGDNEQFF. The CDR3 DNA is TGTGCCAGCAGCGTAAGTGGTGACAATGAGCAGTTCTTC. V and J are TRBV9 and TRBJ2-1; unclear D gene. The germline gives CDR1 SGDLS, CDR2 YYNGEE. V gave up 1 base and J gave up 5 bases, with 7 bases separating them. This CDR3 region has 13 residues.

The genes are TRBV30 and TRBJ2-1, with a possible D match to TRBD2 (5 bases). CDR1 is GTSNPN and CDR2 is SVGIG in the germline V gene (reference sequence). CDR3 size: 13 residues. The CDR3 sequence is CVSRLTLVNEQFF. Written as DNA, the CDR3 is TGTGTTTCCAGGCTTACACTAGTTAATGAGCAGTTCTTC.

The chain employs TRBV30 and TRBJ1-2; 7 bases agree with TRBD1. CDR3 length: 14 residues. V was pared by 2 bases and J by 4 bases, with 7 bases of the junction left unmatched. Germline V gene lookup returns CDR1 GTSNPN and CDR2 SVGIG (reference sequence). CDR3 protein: CAWSSLRDSYGYTF. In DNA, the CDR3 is TGTGCCTGGAGTTCTCTTCGGGACAGCTATGGCTACACCTTC.

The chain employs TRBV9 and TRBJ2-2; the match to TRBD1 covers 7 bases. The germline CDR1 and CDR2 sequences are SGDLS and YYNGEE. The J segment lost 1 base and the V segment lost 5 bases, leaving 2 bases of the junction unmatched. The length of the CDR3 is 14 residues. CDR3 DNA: TGTGCCAGCAGGCGACAGGGGAACACCGGGGAGCTGTTTTTT. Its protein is CASRRQGNTGELFF.

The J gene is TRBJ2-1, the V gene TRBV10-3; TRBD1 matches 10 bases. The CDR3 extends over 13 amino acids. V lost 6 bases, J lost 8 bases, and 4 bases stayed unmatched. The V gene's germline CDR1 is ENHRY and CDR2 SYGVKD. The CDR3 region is CAISWTGGDEQFF. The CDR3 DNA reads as TGTGCCATCAGCTGGACAGGGGGGGATGAGCAGTTCTTC.

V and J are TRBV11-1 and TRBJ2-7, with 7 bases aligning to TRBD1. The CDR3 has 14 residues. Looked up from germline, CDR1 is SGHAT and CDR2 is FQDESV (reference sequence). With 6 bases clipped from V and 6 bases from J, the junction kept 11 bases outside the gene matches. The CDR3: CASRMTGTSAEQYF. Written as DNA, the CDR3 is TGTGCCAGCAGGATGACAGGGACCTCCGCCGAGCAGTACTTC.

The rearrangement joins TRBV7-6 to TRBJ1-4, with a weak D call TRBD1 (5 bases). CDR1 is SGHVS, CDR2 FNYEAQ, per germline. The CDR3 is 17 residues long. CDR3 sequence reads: CATGGAFYRTTNEKLFF. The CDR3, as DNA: TGTGCTACGGGTGGGGCCTTTTACAGGACGACTAATGAAAAACTGTTTTTT.

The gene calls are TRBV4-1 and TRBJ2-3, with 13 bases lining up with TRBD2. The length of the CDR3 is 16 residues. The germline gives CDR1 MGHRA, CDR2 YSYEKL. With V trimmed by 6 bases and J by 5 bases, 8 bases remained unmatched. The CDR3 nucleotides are TGCGCCAGCAGAGGACTAGCGGGGGTAGAGATAGATACGCAGTATTTT. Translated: CASRGLAGVEIDTQYF.

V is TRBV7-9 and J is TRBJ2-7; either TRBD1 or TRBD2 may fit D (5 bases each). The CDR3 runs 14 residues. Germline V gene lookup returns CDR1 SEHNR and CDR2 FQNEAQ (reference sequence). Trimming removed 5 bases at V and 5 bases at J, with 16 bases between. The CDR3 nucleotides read TGTGCCAGCAGCCCCAGGGACCCACCCGACGAGCAGTACTTC. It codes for CASSPRDPPDEQYF. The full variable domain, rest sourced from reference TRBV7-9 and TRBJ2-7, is DTGVSQNPRHKITKRGQNVTFRCDPISEHNRLYWYRQTLGQGPEFLTYFQNEAQLEKSRLLSDRFSAERPKGSFSTLEIQRTEQGDSAMYLCASSPRDPPDEQYFGPGTRLTVT.

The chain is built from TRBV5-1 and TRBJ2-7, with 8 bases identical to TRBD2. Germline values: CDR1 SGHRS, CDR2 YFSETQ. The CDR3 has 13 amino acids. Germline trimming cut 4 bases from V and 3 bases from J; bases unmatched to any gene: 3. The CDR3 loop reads CASSVAGGYEQYF. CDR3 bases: TGCGCCAGCAGCGTGGCGGGGGGCTACGAGCAGTACTTC.